Below are 17 T cell receptor beta chains sequenced from a single sample in a study of control samples from healthy donors and cancer patients. TCRdb's table, derived via immunoSEQ multiplex PCR, lists solely in-frame clones and lacks some. Of around 130,000 clones in the sample, about 88% were seen once. The sample comprised blood. The receptors shown here come from a man over 45 in good health.

The CDR3 sequence is CASNAQPNTGELFF. The DNA for the CDR3 is TGTGCCAGCAACGCACAGCCGAACACCGGGGAGCTGTTTTTT. This chain connects TRBV6-5 to TRBJ2-2; D gene ambiguous. The CDR3 is 14 amino acids. Germline V gene data show CDR1 as MNHEY and CDR2 as SVGAGI. The V gene lost 7 bases and the J gene lost 0 bases, with 9 bases spanning the gap.

The rearrangement links TRBV9 to TRBJ2-2; 8 nucleotides match TRBD1. This CDR3 comprises 16 residues. CDR1 SGDLS and CDR2 YYNGEE come from the germline V gene. The junction had 3 bases not matched to a gene; V was cut back by 0 bases and J by 2 bases. This CDR3 is CASSVGTGGNTGELFF. CDR3 coding DNA: TGTGCCAGCAGCGTAGGAACAGGGGGAAACACCGGGGAGCTGTTTTTT.

The CDR3 DNA follows: TGCGCCAGCAGCATCGGAGACAGGGTAGGCGATCAGCCCCAGCATTTT. This sequence encodes CASSIGDRVGDQPQHF. The chain is built from TRBV5-1 and TRBJ1-5; TRBD1 agrees at 7 bases. The CDR3 consists of 16 residues. Trimming took 4 bases from V and 5 from J; bases not matched to a gene: 12. CDR1 is SGHRS, CDR2 YFSETQ, per germline.

V is TRBV6-5 and J is TRBJ2-4; D unresolved. The V end lost 4 bases, the J end lost 6 bases, and 19 bases lay between the germline ends. Germline CDR1 and CDR2: MNHEY and SVGAGI. This CDR3 spans 16 amino acids. CDR3 protein: CASSLTFKGPGNIQYF. Written as DNA, the CDR3 is TGTGCCAGCAGTTTGACTTTTAAGGGTCCGGGAAACATTCAGTACTTC.

The rearrangement joins TRBV10-3 to TRBJ1-3; no reliable D call. Germline V gene lookup returns CDR1 ENHRY and CDR2 SYGVKD. The CDR3 covers 15 residues. The V end was cut by 8 bases, the J end by 4 bases, with 18 bases between. CDR3 loop: CAIQSGLILGNTIYF. In DNA form, the CDR3 reads TGTGCCATCCAGTCGGGTCTTATCTTGGGAAACACCATATATTTT.

The J gene is TRBJ2-2, the V gene TRBV5-6, with D possibly being TRBD2 (5 bases). V lost 0 bases and J lost 5, with 17 bases in between. Germline values: CDR1 SGHDT, CDR2 YYEEEE. There are 17 residues in the CDR3. The CDR3 DNA follows: TGTGCCAGCAGCTTGGAGGGAGCCAGGCCGCAGACCGGGGAGCTGTTTTTT. This encodes CASSLEGARPQTGELFF.

The J gene is TRBJ2-5, the V gene TRBV28, with 8 bases that match TRBD1. This CDR3 has 15 amino acids. Trimming at V came to 5 bases and at J to 5 bases, leaving 10 bases not matched to a gene. Germline values: CDR1 MDHEN, CDR2 SYDVKM. CDR3 in DNA: TGTGCCAGCAGTCCAGGGGGCGCCTCCATCGAGACCCAGTACTTC. Encoded protein: CASSPGGASIETQYF.

Here the CDR3 DNA reads TGTGCCAGCAGTCCCGCCTGGGGACAGCAGGCTTTCTTT. It is translated as CASSPAWGQQAFF. The rearrangement joins TRBV7-9 to TRBJ1-1, with TRBD1 matching 7 bases. CDR1 SEHNR and CDR2 FQNEAQ come from the germline V gene (reference sequence). V shed 6 bases and J 11 bases; nucleotides not matched to a gene: 12. The CDR3 is made up of 13 amino acids.

This clone was recorded many times. The gene calls are TRBV6-5 and TRBJ2-7, with D possibly called TRBD1 or TRBD2 (6 bases each). Trimming cost V 2 bases and J 3 bases, with 14 bases left between them. CDR1 and CDR2 from the germline V gene are MNHEY and SVGAGI. CDR3 length: 15 residues. CDR3 nucleotide sequence: TGTGCCAGCAGTTACGTAGCGGACAGTTTCTACGAGCAGTACTTC. Translated, it gives CASSYVADSFYEQYF.

The CDR3 DNA reads as TGTGCCAGCAGCCCACCTAGCGGGGGAGGCTATATGGAGCTGTTTTTT. It encodes CASSPPSGGGYMELFF. This sequence joins TRBV9 and TRBJ2-2, with 10 bases matching TRBD2. This CDR3 has 16 residues. Germline V gene lookup returns CDR1 SGDLS and CDR2 YYNGEE. With V trimmed by 4 bases and J by 10 bases, 13 bases remained unmatched.

This chain uses TRBV6-5 with TRBJ2-7, with a weak D call TRBD1 (6 bases). Germline CDR1 reads MNHEY; CDR2 reads SVGAGI. V was pared by 5 bases and J by 9 bases, with 11 bases between. There are 11 residues in the CDR3. Written as DNA, the CDR3 is TGTGCCAGCAGTCAGGGGCGCGGGCAGTACTTC. Translating gives CASSQGRGQYF.

The chain combines TRBV7-3 with TRBJ2-1, with 10 bases identical to TRBD2. Germline CDR1 SGHTA, CDR2 FQGTGA. After removal of 4 bases from V and 6 bases from J, the junction contained 6 bases not matched to a gene. This CDR3 contains 15 residues. CDR3 nucleotides: TGTGCCAGCAGCTACGCAAGGACTAGCGGCAATGAGCAGTTCTTC. Residues: CASSYARTSGNEQFF.

This sequence joins TRBV9 and TRBJ1-1; D remains unclear. CDR1 SGDLS and CDR2 YYNGEE come from the germline V gene. Between the trimmed V and J ends, which lost 4 bases and 1 base, there was a span of 11 bases. This CDR3 comprises 14 residues. For the CDR3, the DNA is TGTGCCAGCAGCCCGCACACGGAGAACACTGAAGCTTTCTTT. Protein sequence: CASSPHTENTEAFF.

V and J are TRBV7-9 and TRBJ2-6, with D maybe TRBD2 (7 bases). CDR3 length: 17 amino acids. The V end lost 5 bases, the J end lost 7 bases, and 21 bases lay between the germline ends. Looked up from germline, CDR1 is SEHNR and CDR2 is FQNEAQ (reference sequence). The CDR3 region has the DNA TGTGCCAGCAGCCGGGGAAGACTAGCCGGGACAGCCAACGTCCTGACTTTC. It yields the protein CASSRGRLAGTANVLTF.

In this sample, this clone turned up once. V is TRBV3-1 (or the pseudogene TRBV3-2) and J is TRBJ2-1; D possibly corresponds to TRBD1 (5 bases). The CDR3 runs to 16 residues. The V gene lost 5 bases and the J gene lost 2 bases, with 16 bases spanning the gap. Germline CDR1 reads LGHDT; CDR2 reads YNNKEL (reference sequence). The CDR3 spells CASSRDRTFTYNEQFF. The CDR3, as DNA: TGTGCCAGCAGCAGAGACAGAACCTTCACCTACAATGAGCAGTTCTTC.

This sequence joins TRBV7-8 and TRBJ1-2, with no clear D. The CDR3 has 13 amino acids. Germline lookup yields CDR1 SGHVS and CDR2 FQNEAQ. V was trimmed by 1 base and J by 4 bases, leaving 7 bases between them. CDR3 residues: CASSLDSVYGYTF. DNA of the CDR3: TGTGCCAGCAGCTTAGACAGCGTCTATGGCTACACCTTC.

The V gene is TRBV5-4, the J gene TRBJ1-2, with 12 nucleotides matching TRBD1. The trim removed 3 bases at V and 5 bases at J, leaving 8 bases unmatched. This CDR3 region has 16 residues. Germline CDR1 reads SGHNT; CDR2 reads YYREEE (reference sequence). Here the CDR3 DNA reads TGTGCCAGCAGCTCAAGTGGGACAGGGGGCGGGTATGGCTACACCTTC. Protein sequence: CASSSSGTGGGYGYTF.